The source of this TCR beta chain is a study of blood T cell repertoires in COVID-19. At the level of the study: Samples of COVID-19 (acute and convalescent) were obtained from the United States, Italy and Spain.

This CDR3 contains 14 residues. V lost 3 bases and J 3 bases, leaving 11 bases between the germline ends. The germline V gene encodes CDR1 LNHDA and CDR2 SQIVND (reference sequence). This clone appeared once. Original data processing: Nucleated cell number was recorded as an estimate derived from reference gene primer amplification. Assay: immunoSEQ multiplex PCR; the TCRdb copy retains only in-frame clones and omits some. V and J calls and clone size are as listed in that table; D and trimming were resolved from the DNA. There are approximately 280,000 clones in the sample; about four fifths occur only once, and over 4% lies in the top ten.

This sequence was found in a man aged 40-49 years who had been exposed to COVID-19. The rearrangement uses TRBV19 and TRBJ1-1; D might be TRBD1 (5 bases). The sequenced sample was PBMCs or T cells enriched from blood (not recorded which). DNA for the CDR3: TGTGCCAGTAGTATTAAGGGAGGGGACACTGAAGCTTTCTTT. Translating it yields CASSIKGGDTEAFF.